Below, 5 T cell receptor beta chains from the same sample are listed, as sequenced in a study of vaccination effects on CD4 cells after COVID-19. The protocol was immunoSEQ multiplex PCR, while the TCRdb copy is restricted to in-frame clones and leaves out a portion. Among about 79,000 clones listed, roughly 72% were seen once. These receptors have no known antigen. Expansion of antigen-specific CD4+ T cells with viral peptide pools was carried out by the ViraFEST assay before sequencing. It was after approximately 11 days of culture that CD4+ T cells were isolated. This specimen consisted of CD4+ T cells from PBMCs cultured with HCoV-229E spike peptides, obtained before COVID-19 vaccination. These TCRs come from a human donor who received a COVID-19 vaccine.

The rearrangement uses TRBV24-1 and TRBJ1-3; TRBD1 might be the D (5 bases). There are 15 residues in the CDR3. V dropped 2 bases and J dropped 0 bases, with 7 bases sitting between them. Germline V gene sequence: CDR1 KGHDR, CDR2 SFDVKD. The CDR3 coding sequence is TGTGCCACCAGTGATTCAGGGAGCTCTGGAAACACCATATATTTT. Its translation is CATSDSGSSGNTIYF.

The chain has TRBV7-3 and TRBJ2-3, with D perhaps being TRBD1 or TRBD2 (5 bases each). V lost 4 bases, J lost 5 bases, and 10 bases lay in between. The CDR3 runs to 13 residues. CDR1 is SGHTA and CDR2 is FQGTGA in the germline V gene. CDR3 sequence reads: CASSSGTLDTQYF. For the CDR3, the DNA is TGTGCCAGCAGCTCTGGGACCTTAGATACGCAGTATTTT.

The gene calls are TRBV9 and TRBJ1-1; D is unresolved. Germline CDR1 and CDR2: SGDLS and YYNGEE. V lost 5 bases and J lost 1, with 9 bases in between. This CDR3 is built from 13 residues. DNA of the CDR3: TGTGCCAGCAGTGAACAACCGAACACTGAAGCTTTCTTT. Protein product: CASSEQPNTEAFF.

The chain joins TRBV9 to TRBJ2-3, with a tentative D call TRBD2 (5 bases). V was pared by 0 bases and J by 1 base, with 12 bases between. The CDR3 has 16 amino acids. Germline CDR1 and CDR2: SGDLS and YYNGEE. The CDR3, as DNA: TGTGCCAGCAGCGTAGCTTTACGGGGTGGCACAGATACGCAGTATTTT. Translation: CASSVALRGGTDTQYF. Together with reference TRBV9 and TRBJ2-3, the CDR3 gives the full variable domain: DSGVTQTPKHLITATGQRVTLRCSPRSGDLSVYWYQQSLDQGLQFLIQYYNGEERAKGNILERFSAQQFPDLHSELNLSSLELGDSALYFCASSVALRGGTDTQYFGPGTRLTVL.

This clone was counted between two and nine times. The genes are TRBV4-1 and TRBJ1-5; 7 positions match TRBD1. The V gene end was trimmed by 0 bases and the J gene end by 11 bases; junction bases not matched to a gene: 10. The germline V gene encodes CDR1 MGHRA and CDR2 YSYEKL. The CDR3 covers 15 residues. The CDR3 nucleotides are TGCGCCAGCAGCCAAGATCGGTGGACAGGAGCTACCCAGCATTTT. Its protein is CASSQDRWTGATQHF.